Included here is one TCR beta chain sequence, with context. What it recognizes is unknown. Assay: immunoSEQ multiplex PCR; the TCRdb copy retains only in-frame clones and omits some. The repertoire holds approximately 92,000 clones, with roughly 85% as singletons. The record originates from a study of T cell responses to AZD1222 COVID-19 vaccine. Study-level results: Across the whole spike, CD4 TCRs peaked at regions 160-218 and 743-854. Following two doses of AZD1222, Spike-specific TCR breadth and depth rose.

The sequence came from an adult in good health. Specimen: peripheral blood, collected on day 0 of AZD1222 vaccination.

For the CDR3, the DNA is TGTGCCAGCAGAGCTCTTAGGGCCGGGGAGCTGTTTTTT. This codes for CASRALRAGELFF. The J gene is TRBJ2-2, the V gene TRBV2; D not resolved. V lost 6 bases, J lost 6 bases, and 11 bases lay in between. Germline CDR1 reads SNHLY; CDR2 reads FYNNEI. The CDR3 length is 13 residues. The full variable domain, rest sourced from reference TRBV2 and TRBJ2-2, is EPEVTQTPSHQVTQMGQEVILRCVPISNHLYFYWYRQILGQKVEFLVSFYNNEISEKSEIFDDQFSVERPDGSNFTLKIRSTKLEDSAMYFCASRALRAGELFFGEGSRLTVL.